What follows describes a single T cell receptor (beta chain). The sample comes from a study of blood T cell repertoires in COVID-19. Study-wide context: The United States, Italy and Spain supplied acute and convalescent COVID-19 samples. T cells, B-cell-depleted T cells, or PBMCs supplied cDNA or gDNA.

Original processing methods: Scientists estimated how many nucleated cells there were by amplifying reference gene primers. TCRdb's table, derived via immunoSEQ multiplex PCR, lists solely in-frame clones and lacks some. D and trimming were read from the DNA, whereas the V and J calls and clone size are those reported in that table. Of a few hundred thousand clones in the sample, 86% were seen once. Unmatched junction bases numbered 5, after V lost 3 bases and J lost 3 bases. Germline CDR1 is LNHDA and CDR2 is SQIVND (reference sequence). The CDR3 consists of 15 residues. Patients of the Seattle cohort, enrolled during active infection, were followed longitudinally.

This chain links TRBV19 with TRBJ2-7; 10 bases align to TRBD2. This TCR came from a woman in her 70s with COVID-19, enrolled during active disease. Sequencing used peripheral blood. The chain's CDR3 is CASSIQRGGDYEQYF. The CDR3 DNA follows: TGTGCCAGTAGTATCCAGCGGGGGGGCGACTACGAGCAGTACTTC. The variable domain in full, with the rest retrieved from reference TRBV19 and TRBJ2-7, is DGGITQSPKYLFRKEGQNVTLSCEQNLNHDAMYWYRQDPGQGLRLIYYSQIVNDFQKGDIAEGYSVSREKKESFPLTVTSAQKNPTAFYLCASSIQRGGDYEQYFGPGTRLTVT.